These T cell receptor beta chains were read from a single sample in a study of naive and memory T cell subsets. TCRdb re-derived calls from the UMI-ligation and nested PCR reads in MiXCR, one entry per CDR3 protein. This table holds roughly 80,000 distinct CDR3 sequences, about 10% found once. The specimen sequenced was naive CD8+ T cells from blood. The receptors here all came from a human donor in good health. Each CDR3 is given without its conserved first and last residue. Fields, in order: J gene, V gene, CDR3 protein.

TRBJ2-2	TRBV12-3/TRBV12-4	ASRIYGGQRTGELF
TRBJ2-7	TRBV7-8	ASSLGPDEQY
TRBJ2-1	TRBV27	ASSFLLAGGSTNEQF
TRBJ2-3	TRBV6-2/TRBV6-3	ASSSGPDNTQY
TRBJ1-2	TRBV29-1	SVERDRKDGYT
TRBJ2-5	TRBV5-4	ASSSGDLTQY
TRBJ2-1	TRBV20-1	SARGTSFYNEQF
TRBJ2-1	TRBV28	ASSPPQGTYNEQF
TRBJ1-2	TRBV20-1	SAEAGGSGYT
TRBJ2-7	TRBV14	ASSQETGAYEQY
TRBJ2-1	TRBV4-2	ASSGLADNEQF
TRBJ1-3	TRBV6-5	ASSPEEGVGNTIY
TRBJ1-5	TRBV6-1	ASSQGANQPQH
TRBJ2-7	TRBV4-2	ASSQDGGSSYEQY
TRBJ2-7	TRBV20-1	SARALSGSYEQY
TRBJ1-1	TRBV5-1	ASSLGFGQVNTEAF
TRBJ2-3	TRBV7-9	ASSPTGGSTDTQY
TRBJ1-1	TRBV3-1	ASSHRDGGNTEAF
TRBJ2-2	TRBV27	ASSSLAGGPTGELF
TRBJ2-2	TRBV27	ASGGTSDPSNTGELF
TRBJ2-1	TRBV12-3/TRBV12-4	ASTPWGSSYNEQF
TRBJ2-1	TRBV2	ASSDPSGVYNEQF
TRBJ2-7	TRBV12-3/TRBV12-4	ASSLGLAIDEQY
TRBJ2-1	TRBV11-3	ASSFQTSGAYNEQF
TRBJ1-2	TRBV2	ASSERSPYGYT
TRBJ2-1	TRBV4-2	ASSQDEGGLDVRYEQF
TRBJ2-3	TRBV29-1	SVGGGMTDTQY
TRBJ1-2	TRBV20-1	SARVGTGPGYT
TRBJ2-1	TRBV10-1	ASSGTSGGSYNEQF
TRBJ2-1	TRBV3-1	ASSQGIRGLWLDYNEQF
TRBJ2-1	TRBV6-5	ASTPRSGEPRNEQF
TRBJ1-2	TRBV24-1	ATSVTANYGYT
TRBJ2-3	TRBV20-1	SASSGRDTDTQY
TRBJ2-7	TRBV13	ASSSPGGTGYEQY
TRBJ2-7	TRBV20-1	SARDLAGPSYEQY
TRBJ1-5	TRBV5-1	ASSLDPNQPQH
TRBJ2-4	TRBV6-2/TRBV6-3	ASSYGEWLQAKNIQY
TRBJ2-3	TRBV20-1	SATSGTSSFPDTQY
TRBJ2-7	TRBV7-6	ASSSEDRGNYEQY
TRBJ2-1	TRBV12-3/TRBV12-4	ASTPLAGRASDEQF
TRBJ2-5	TRBV27	AGSLRVGASGQLGETQY
TRBJ2-5	TRBV6-1	ASSEGRAAQETQY
TRBJ2-1	TRBV9	ASSVGGGTDEQF
TRBJ2-7	TRBV29-1	SVVSDTSYEQY
TRBJ2-1	TRBV28	ASSSQTSGRSFNEQF
TRBJ2-7	TRBV6-6	ASSPNGGRRSYEQY
TRBJ2-1	TRBV27	ASSLEAGPYNEQF
TRBJ2-7	TRBV4-1	ASSQDQGTGYEQY
TRBJ2-3	TRBV27	ASSSTSQDRAYTDTQY
TRBJ1-1	TRBV6-2/TRBV6-3	ATIPERSTEAF
TRBJ1-1	TRBV7-8	ASSPSRLNTEAF
TRBJ2-7	TRBV12-3/TRBV12-4	ASSRQGRDPYEQY
TRBJ1-2	TRBV19	ATQPAGDYGYT
TRBJ1-1	TRBV19	ASSRGVAAEAF